Shown below are 17 T cell receptor beta chains from a single sample sequenced in a study of vaccination and CD4 T cells after COVID-19. The treatment denotes: roughly nine-day PBMC culture with coronavirus spike peptide pools or control peptides (ViraFEST assay). Cultured CD4+ T cell DNA underwent sequencing with the Oncomine TCR Beta short-read assay. TCRdb reanalysed the PCR reads using MiXCR and keeps one entry per CDR3 protein. The profile shows approximately 23,000 distinct CDR3 sequences, around a third of them singletons. No cognate antigen is known for these TCRs. The material sequenced was cultured CD4+ T cells from blood. Source of these receptors: a human donor with COVID-19.

The chain combines TRBV5-1 with TRBJ1-4; D is possibly TRBD1 (6 bases). V shed 5 bases and J shed 8 bases, with 19 bases lying between them. In germline, CDR1 is SGHRS, CDR2 YFSETQ. This CDR3 is 15 amino acids long. The CDR3 loop is CASRGGGRFAEKLFF. The CDR3, as DNA: TGCGCCAGCAGGGGTGGGGGCAGGTTCGCGGAAAAACTGTTTTTT.

The gene calls are TRBV6-2 or TRBV6-3 and TRBJ2-3; 13 nucleotides agree with TRBD2. The V gene end was trimmed by 4 bases and the J gene end by 3 bases; junction bases not matched to a gene: 4. Germline V gene data show CDR1 as MNHEY and CDR2 as SVGEGT. The CDR3 has 16 amino acids. The DNA for the CDR3 is TGTGCCAGCAGTTTACTAGCGGGGGGGCTGACAGATACGCAGTATTTT. It specifies CASSLLAGGLTDTQYF.

This clonotype was seen a few times. V and J are TRBV6-2 or TRBV6-3 and TRBJ2-4, with D maybe TRBD1 (7 bases). The CDR3 loop spans 14 amino acids. Between the trimmed V and J ends, which lost 7 bases and 3 bases, there was a span of 13 bases. CDR1 MNHEY and CDR2 SVGEGT come from the germline V gene. The DNA for the CDR3 is TGTGCCAGCACCCAGGGGGGCGTCAAAAACATTCAGTACTTC. As protein: CASTQGGVKNIQYF.

The chain combines TRBV25-1 with TRBJ2-1; D is undetermined. From germline, CDR1 is MGHDK and CDR2 SYGVNS. The CDR3 is 13 residues long. The V and J ends lost 6 bases and 0 bases respectively, with 6 bases between them. The chain's CDR3 is CASRVSSYNEQFF. In DNA, the CDR3 is TGTGCCAGCAGGGTGAGCTCCTACAATGAGCAGTTCTTC.

The CDR3 loop reads CAVGTSVYNEQFF. Written as DNA, the CDR3 is TGTGCCGTAGGGACTAGCGTTTACAATGAGCAGTTCTTC. This chain connects TRBV6-1 to TRBJ2-1; TRBD2 matches 10 bases. Germline values: CDR1 MNHNS, CDR2 SASEGT. V lost 11 bases and J lost 4; bases outside the gene matches: 5. This CDR3 is built from 13 residues.

This clonotype turned up a few times. The rearrangement uses TRBV7-9 and TRBJ1-5; D uncertain. V was pared by 4 bases and J by 3 bases, with 10 bases between. The CDR3 consists of 14 residues. In germline, CDR1 is SEHNR, CDR2 FQNEAQ (reference sequence). DNA for the CDR3: TGTGCCAGCAGCTCGCTTTCCATCAATCAGCCCCAGCATTTT. Translated: CASSSLSINQPQHF.

The gene calls are TRBV27 and TRBJ2-3; D not resolved. The length of the CDR3 is 14 residues. Germline V gene data show CDR1 as MNHEY and CDR2 as SMNVEV (reference sequence). V shed 2 bases and J shed 2 bases, with 8 bases lying between them. In DNA, the CDR3 is TGTGCCAGCAGTTTAGATGTGGACACAGATACGCAGTATTTT. Protein: CASSLDVDTDTQYF.

There are a few counts of this clonotype. This chain links TRBV7-2 with TRBJ2-3, with 7 positions matching TRBD2. Losses at the gene ends were 4 bases for V and 5 bases for J; bases not matched to a gene: 12. The germline V gene encodes CDR1 SGHTA and CDR2 FQGNSA. This CDR3 has 16 residues. DNA for the CDR3: TGTGCCAGCAGCTCTAGCGGTTTAAGGGGTATAGATACGCAGTATTTT. Residues: CASSSSGLRGIDTQYF.

The chain combines TRBV11-2 with TRBJ1-2; 8 bases are a match to TRBD1. Germline V CDR1 and CDR2: SGHAT, FQNNGV. The junction had 5 bases not matched to a gene; V was cut back by 4 bases and J by 7 bases. The CDR3 contains 13 residues. CDR3 coding DNA: TGTGCCAGCAGCTCCGGACAGGGTTCTGGCTACACCTTC. Translation gives CASSSGQGSGYTF. Together with reference TRBV11-2 and TRBJ1-2, the CDR3 gives the full variable domain: EAGVAQSPRYKIIEKRQSVAFWCNPISGHATLYWYQQILGQGPKLLIQFQNNGVVDDSQLPKDRFSAERLKGVDSTLKIQPAKLEDSAVYLCASSSGQGSGYTFGSGTRLTVV.

There are a few counts of this clonotype. The chain links TRBV6-2 or TRBV6-3 to TRBJ1-2; D is unresolved. The CDR3 consists of 12 residues. In germline, CDR1 is MNHEY, CDR2 SVGEGT. V dropped 5 bases and J dropped 7 bases, with 11 bases sitting between them. CDR3 nucleotide sequence: TGTGCCAGCAGTGCGGACGGTGGTGGCTACACCTTC. Residues: CASSADGGGYTF.

The CDR3 sequence: CAGGRLGELFF. DNA for the CDR3: TGTGCCGGGGGTCGGCTTGGGGAGCTGTTTTTT. The chain couples TRBV10-3 to TRBJ2-2; D is possibly TRBD1 or TRBD2 (5 bases each). The CDR3 spans 11 residues. Trimming removed 11 bases from V and 8 bases from J, with 12 bases in between. The germline CDR1 and CDR2 sequences are ENHRY and SYGVKD.

The rearrangement joins TRBV6-5 to TRBJ2-1, with 8 positions matching TRBD2. CDR1 and CDR2 from the germline V gene are MNHEY and SVGAGI. Trimming cost V 4 bases and J 14 bases; bases outside gene matches: 7. This CDR3 region has 12 residues. CDR3 region: CASSSLAGREFF. For the CDR3, the DNA is TGTGCCAGCAGTTCATTAGCGGGGAGAGAGTTCTTC.

V usage is TRBV23-1 and J usage is TRBJ1-5, with D uncertain. TRBV23-1 is classed as an ORF, of uncertain function. V gave up 2 bases and J gave up 2 bases, with 19 bases separating them. The CDR3 has 18 amino acids. Here the CDR3 reads CASSQPQRRRGRNQPQHF. The CDR3 bases are TGCGCCAGCAGTCAACCGCAGAGGCGGCGGGGTCGCAATCAGCCCCAGCATTTT.

V is TRBV10-3 and J is TRBJ2-3, with 11 bases that match TRBD2. The germline gives CDR1 ENHRY, CDR2 SYGVKD. The CDR3 spans 17 residues. Unmatched junction bases numbered 6, after V lost 2 bases and J lost 2 bases. The CDR3, as DNA: TGTGCCATCAGTGAGACTAGCGGGGGCGGGAACACAGATACGCAGTATTTT. This sequence encodes CAISETSGGGNTDTQYF.

V gene TRBV20-1 combines with J gene TRBJ2-7, with a possible D match to TRBD1 (5 bases). CDR1 DFQATT and CDR2 SNEGSKA come from the germline V gene (reference sequence). The CDR3 sequence is 14 residues long. Trimming cost V 6 bases and J 2 bases, with 17 bases left between them. CDR3 residues: CSAQKPTVPYEQYF. CDR3 bases: TGCAGTGCCCAAAAGCCGACAGTTCCCTACGAGCAGTACTTC.

This clonotype was counted between two and nine times. This chain joins TRBV28 and TRBJ2-2; 8 bases align to TRBD2. The trim removed 5 bases at V and 4 bases at J, leaving 9 bases unmatched. The germline gives CDR1 MDHEN, CDR2 SYDVKM. The CDR3 sequence is 16 residues long. The CDR3 bases are TGTGCCAGCAGTCCGCCGGGACTAGTTCTCACCGGGGAGCTGTTTTTT. This encodes CASSPPGLVLTGELFF.

The chain employs TRBV5-4 and TRBJ2-7; D possibly corresponds to TRBD1 (6 bases). The CDR3 sequence is 15 residues long. Germline V gene data show CDR1 as SGHNT and CDR2 as YYREEE (reference sequence). V was cut by 0 bases and J by 1 base, with 11 bases left in between. CDR3 in DNA: TGTGCCAGCAGCTTGGTTGGGGGCGCTTCCTACGAGCAGTACTTC. Amino acids: CASSLVGGASYEQYF.